This T cell receptor beta chain came from a study of T cells in Graves' hyperthyroidism and ophthalmopathy. The CDR3 regions of TCR beta were amplified from RNA transcripts. Primed by the HTBI set, a first-round RT-PCR was run on the TCR CDR3. TCRdb independently ran MiXCR on the multiplex PCR reads; one entry per CDR3 protein. Among 690,000 or so distinct CDR3 sequences, over 15% were seen once, and the ten largest hold 15% to 20%. The CDR3 loop spans 16 amino acids. With V trimmed by 5 bases and J by 0 bases, 10 bases remained unmatched. Germline V lookup: CDR1 DFQATT, CDR2 SNEGSKA (reference sequence).

Sequenced: blood. The genes are TRBV20-1 and TRBJ2-5, with TRBD2 matching 9 bases. The sequence was obtained from a woman between 50 and 59 years old with Graves' hyperthyroidism that later progressed to Graves' ophthalmopathy. CDR3 loop: CSAPRGGVIYQETQYF. The CDR3 coding sequence is TGCAGTGCTCCGCGGGGGGGAGTTATATACCAAGAGACCCAGTACTTC.